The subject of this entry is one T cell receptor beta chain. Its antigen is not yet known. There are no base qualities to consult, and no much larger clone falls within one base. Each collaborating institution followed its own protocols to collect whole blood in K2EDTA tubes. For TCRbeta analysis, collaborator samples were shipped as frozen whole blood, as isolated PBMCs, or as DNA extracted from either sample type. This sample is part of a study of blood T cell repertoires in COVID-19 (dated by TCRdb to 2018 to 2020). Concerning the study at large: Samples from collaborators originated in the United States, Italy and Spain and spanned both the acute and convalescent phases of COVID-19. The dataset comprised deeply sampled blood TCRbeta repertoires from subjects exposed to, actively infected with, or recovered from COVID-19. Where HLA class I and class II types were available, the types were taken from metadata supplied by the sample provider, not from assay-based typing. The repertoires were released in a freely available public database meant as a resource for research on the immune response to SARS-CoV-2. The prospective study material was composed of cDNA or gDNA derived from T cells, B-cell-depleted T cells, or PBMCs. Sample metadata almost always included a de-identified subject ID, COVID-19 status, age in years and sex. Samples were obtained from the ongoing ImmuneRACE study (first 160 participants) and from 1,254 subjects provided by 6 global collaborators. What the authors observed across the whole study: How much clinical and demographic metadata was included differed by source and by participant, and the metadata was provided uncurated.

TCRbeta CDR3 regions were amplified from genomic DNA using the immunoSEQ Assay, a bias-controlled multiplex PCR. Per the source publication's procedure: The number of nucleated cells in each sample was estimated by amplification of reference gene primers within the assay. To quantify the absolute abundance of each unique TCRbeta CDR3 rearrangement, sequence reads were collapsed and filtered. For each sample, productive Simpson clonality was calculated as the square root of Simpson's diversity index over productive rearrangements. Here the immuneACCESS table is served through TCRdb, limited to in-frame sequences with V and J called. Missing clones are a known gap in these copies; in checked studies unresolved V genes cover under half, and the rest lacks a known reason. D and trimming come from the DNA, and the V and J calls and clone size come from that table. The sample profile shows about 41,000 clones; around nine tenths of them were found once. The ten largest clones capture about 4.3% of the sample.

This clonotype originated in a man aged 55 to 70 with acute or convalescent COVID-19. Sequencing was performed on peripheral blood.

The CDR3 has the sequence CASSSGVISNQPQHF. The bases read TGTGCCAGCAGTTCAGGGGTTATCAGCAATCAGCCCCAGCATTTT. The rearranged segments are TRBV5-5 and TRBJ1-5; TRBD1 is a possible D gene, resting on 6 matching bases. Deletion took 5 bases off V and 1 base off J, with a span of 13 bases between the germline ends. The CDR3 spans 15 residues, from the cysteine through the phenylalanine. The entry retains the CDR3 DNA only, 45 bases that are in frame from base 1. Based on the germline V gene (reference sequence), the CDR1 and CDR2 sequences are SGHKS and YYEKEE. Reference TRBV5-5 and TRBJ1-5 genes cover what lies past the CDR3, so the full variable domain is DAGVTQSPTHLIKTRGQQVTLRCSPISGHKSVSWYQQVLGQGPQFIFQYYEKEERGRGNFPDRFSARQFPNYSSELNVNALLLGDSALYLCASSSGVISNQPQHFGDGTRLSIL.